The entry below gives a single T cell receptor (beta chain) sequence along with its context. What it binds is not known. This record comes from a study of cytomegalovirus exposure and HLA in healthy donors. Study in general: Researchers previously reported finding roughly 120 million unique TCR beta sequences from roughly 200 million T cells.

Overall study results and limits: Association of a missense DCLRE1C variant with TCR beta V- and J-gene trimming was reported in a later analysis. Sequencing had likely introduced a cluster of highly shared sequence variants as an artifact. The authors enumerated 180 or so TCR beta chains as linked to cytomegalovirus.

The PCR was carried out with 60 Vbeta primers and 13 Jbeta primers. TCRdb's table, derived via immunoSEQ multiplex PCR, lists solely in-frame clones and lacks some. The sample includes fewer than 200,000 clones, approximately 80% of them seen just once. The CDR3 spans 14 residues. The J segment lost 7 bases and the V segment lost 6 bases, leaving 4 bases of the junction unmatched. CDR1 and CDR2 (germline): MNHEY, SVGAGI. The rearrangement uses TRBV6-5 and TRBJ1-6; 9 bases align to TRBD1. This sequence was found in a woman aged 25 to 39 in good health and CMV-seropositive. Input material: PBMCs. In DNA, the CDR3 is TGTGCCAGCAGCCGCGGACAGGGGAATTCACCCCTCCACTTT. Translating it yields CASSRGQGNSPLHF.